The sequence of this TCR beta chain was determined in a study of cytomegalovirus exposure and HLA in healthy donors. The CDR3 length is 14 residues. Trimming pared 0 bases from V and 3 bases from J, leaving 7 bases between. The germline V gene has CDR1 SGHRS and CDR2 YFSETQ. This PCR relied on a set of 60 Vbeta primers and 13 Jbeta primers. Profiled with immunoSEQ multiplex PCR; TCRdb holds only in-frame clones, not every one. The sample has about 20,000 clones; the top ten hold 22%. The chain joins TRBV5-1 to TRBJ2-1; possibly TRBD2 for D (5 bases). The sample consisted of PBMCs. The sequence was collected from a man in his fifties or sixties in good health and CMV-seropositive. CDR3 sequence: CASSLGEIYNEQFF. The DNA for the CDR3 is TGCGCCAGCAGCTTGGGGGAGATCTACAATGAGCAGTTCTTC. The complete variable domain, with remaining parts taken from reference TRBV5-1 and TRBJ2-1, reads KAGVTQTPRYLIKTRGQQVTLSCSPISGHRSVSWYQQTPGQGLQFLFEYFSETQRNKGNFPGRFSGRQFSNSRSEMNVSTLELGDSALYLCASSLGEIYNEQFFGPGTRLTVL.